These T cell receptor beta chains were read from a single sample in a study of T cell responses to AZD1222 COVID-19 vaccine. Data came from immunoSEQ multiplex PCR; TCRdb stores just in-frame clones and leaves some out. The table includes approximately 150,000 clones, around 92% detected once. The sequenced sample was peripheral blood, obtained on day 0 of AZD1222 vaccination. The source of these receptors is an adult in good health. Both conserved end residues are part of each CDR3. Fields, in order: J gene, clone size, V gene, D gene, CDR3 DNA, CDR3 protein. D genes are given only for firm matches. Expanded clones get a size class; other rows say once, few or many, or leave the size out.

j_gene: TRBJ1-4; abundance: -; v_gene: TRBV7-2; d_gene: TRBD1; CDR3nt: TGTGCCAGCAGCTTAGGAGGGACAGGGAGGGGTGAAAAACTGTTTTTT; CDR3aa: CASSLGGTGRGEKLFF
j_gene: TRBJ2-3; abundance: -; v_gene: TRBV7-2; d_gene: TRBD2; CDR3nt: TGTGCCAGCAGCTTATTGGCTGGCGGGGGGTGGGGAGATACGCAGTATTTT; CDR3aa: CASSLLAGGGWGDTQYF
j_gene: TRBJ1-3; abundance: -; v_gene: TRBV2; d_gene: -; CDR3nt: TGTGCCAGCGCCGGTGGCGGAAACACCATATATTTT; CDR3aa: CASAGGGNTIYF
j_gene: TRBJ1-1; abundance: -; v_gene: TRBV5-1; d_gene: TRBD1; CDR3nt: TGCGCCAGCAGCTTGGATGGGACAGGGGGGAGTACTGAAGCTTTCTTT; CDR3aa: CASSLDGTGGSTEAFF
j_gene: TRBJ2-7; abundance: once; v_gene: TRBV10-1; d_gene: TRBD1; CDR3nt: TGCGCCAGCAGCCCGGGACAGGCTTTCAACGAGCAGTACTTC; CDR3aa: CASSPGQAFNEQYF
j_gene: TRBJ2-1; abundance: few; v_gene: TRBV7-9; d_gene: -; CDR3nt: TGTGCCAGCAGCTTAGCGCTGGGGCGGGCCTACAATGAGCAGTTCTTC; CDR3aa: CASSLALGRAYNEQFF
j_gene: TRBJ1-5; abundance: -; v_gene: TRBV7-9; d_gene: -; CDR3nt: TGTGCCAGCACCCGGGGGGATGGCAATCAGCCCCAGCATTTT; CDR3aa: CASTRGDGNQPQHF
j_gene: TRBJ1-6; abundance: -; v_gene: TRBV3-1/TRBV3-2; d_gene: -; CDR3nt: TGTGCCAGCAGCCAAGACTCGGGGAATTCACCCCTCCACTTT; CDR3aa: CASSQDSGNSPLHF
j_gene: TRBJ1-4; abundance: -; v_gene: TRBV4-2; d_gene: -; CDR3nt: TGTGCCAGCAGCCAAGCGCAGCTTAATGAAAAACTGTTTTTT; CDR3aa: CASSQAQLNEKLFF
j_gene: TRBJ1-1; abundance: once; v_gene: TRBV5-1; d_gene: TRBD1; CDR3nt: TGCGCCAGCAGCTCGGGACAGACGAACACTGAAGCTTTCTTT; CDR3aa: CASSSGQTNTEAFF
j_gene: TRBJ1-5; abundance: -; v_gene: TRBV10-3; d_gene: -; CDR3nt: TGTGCCATCAGTGAGCTACAGGGTAATCAGCCCCAGCATTTT; CDR3aa: CAISELQGNQPQHF
j_gene: TRBJ1-5; abundance: -; v_gene: TRBV28; d_gene: -; CDR3nt: TGTGCCAGCAGTTTTTGGGTTACCAATCAGCCCCAGCATTTT; CDR3aa: CASSFWVTNQPQHF
j_gene: TRBJ2-5; abundance: -; v_gene: TRBV29-1; d_gene: TRBD2; CDR3nt: TGCAGCGTTGTAGGGCTAGCGGGTCTTGAAGAGACCCAGTACTTC; CDR3aa: CSVVGLAGLEETQYF
j_gene: TRBJ1-6; abundance: -; v_gene: TRBV6-5; d_gene: TRBD1; CDR3nt: TGTGCCAGCAGTTACTCGACAGGGCGAAATTCACCCCTCCACTTT; CDR3aa: CASSYSTGRNSPLHF
j_gene: TRBJ1-5; abundance: -; v_gene: TRBV18; d_gene: -; CDR3nt: TGTGCCAGCTCACCACCGGGATTGAACAGCAATCAGCCCCAGCATTTT; CDR3aa: CASSPPGLNSNQPQHF